The source of this T cell receptor (beta chain) is a study of chemoradiotherapy in HPV16-positive cancers. Here immunoSEQ multiplex PCR was the method, and the copy in TCRdb shows in-frame clones only, minus some. The sample lists some 11,000 clones; around 86% were seen once. Germline V gene sequence: CDR1 SGHVS, CDR2 FNYEAQ. The CDR3 runs to 15 residues. Trimming removed 5 bases from V and 0 bases from J; junction bases left unmatched: 5. The chain is built from TRBV7-6 and TRBJ2-3; 7 bases fit TRBD2. The sample in question was blood, obtained from a patient who underwent chemoradiotherapy. The TCR sequence derives from a human donor with HPV-associated anogenital cancer. CDR3 residues: CASSLLAESTDTQYF. The CDR3 region has the DNA TGTGCCAGCAGCCTGCTAGCGGAGAGCACAGATACGCAGTATTTT.